Given below is one T cell receptor beta chain in context. Ten or more counts support this clone. The antigen this receptor binds is unknown. There are no base qualities to consult, and no much larger clone falls within one base. For CDR1 and CDR2, the germline V gene lists ENHRY and SYGVKD. The CDR3 covers 15 residues, taking in both the cysteine and the phenylalanine. The retained sequence is limited to the CDR3, 45 bases, with the frame set at the first base. Relative to germline, V is 6 bases shorter and J is 0 bases shorter, with 12 bases between their ends. No treatment had been received by any patient before thyroid surgery. Patient clinical samples collected from the early 2010s to the late 2010s were retrospectively analysed using T-cell receptor beta sequencing. The data were obtained in a study of metastatic and nonmetastatic thyroid tumors (TCRdb year 2020). About the full investigation: For patients with malignant and with benign thyroid disease, the researchers compared repertoires between peripheral blood samples and tumor or nodule tissue samples.

Library method: PCR. The sequencer was an Illumina HiSeq 4000. High-throughput sequencing was used to profile the TCR beta-chain CDR3 region of every patient. The original pipeline was this. CDR3 differences across clinicopathological groups were used to build a classifier for discriminating distant-metastatic papillary thyroid cancer patients. To measure repertoire diversity the researchers used the Shannon index, while the Morisita-Horn index served to gauge how similar the tumor and blood repertoires were. Starting from the raw public reads, TCRdb applied fastp trimming at Q25, assembled clones with MiXCR and retained in-frame beta chains. TCRdb's processing, not the authors', yielded these V and J calls. The sample profile shows 60,000 to 85,000 clones; more than 15% of them were found once. More than 10% of the sample is in the top ten clones. What the work shows at the level of the full study, not this receptor alone: In both blood and tumor samples, malignant tumors were reported to have significantly higher TCR beta diversity than benign nodules.

The chain was built from TRBV10-3 and TRBJ1-3; 5 matching bases give a weak D call of TRBD1. Sequencing was performed on blood. The source is a female donor with papillary thyroid cancer or a benign thyroid nodule (not recorded which). Some clones in this sample may be carry-over from other donors' samples. This receptor carries the CDR3 CAIRKTASSGNTIYF. The DNA sequence is as follows: TGTGCCATCAGGAAGACAGCGAGCTCTGGAAACACCATATATTTT.